One T cell receptor (beta chain) is described in this entry. The antigen remains undetermined. Produced via immunoSEQ multiplex PCR; TCRdb's table is partial and in-frame only. There are 60,000 to 65,000 clones in the sample; around 86% occur only once, and 15% to 20% lies in the top ten. V lost 4 bases and J lost 2, with 19 bases in between. The length of the CDR3 is 18 residues. The germline V gene encodes CDR1 SGHRS and CDR2 YFSETQ. The sample is drawn from a study of identifying expanded T cells in peripheral blood. Overall study findings and caveats: Across healthy donors, higher total template counts meant significantly greater approximately 2-week count variance.

This chain uses TRBV5-1 with TRBJ2-6; D may be TRBD2 (6 bases). Sequencing was carried out using blood. The source of this sequence is a person between 18 and 70 years old in good health. The CDR3 here is CASSGTGRTGPGANVLTF. The CDR3 nucleotides are TGCGCCAGCAGCGGGACCGGGAGAACGGGTCCTGGGGCCAACGTCCTGACTTTC. The variable domain in full, with the rest retrieved from reference TRBV5-1 and TRBJ2-6, is KAGVTQTPRYLIKTRGQQVTLSCSPISGHRSVSWYQQTPGQGLQFLFEYFSETQRNKGNFPGRFSGRQFSNSRSEMNVSTLELGDSALYLCASSGTGRTGPGANVLTFGAGSRLTVL.